Following are 17 T cell receptor beta chains from one sample sequenced in a study of OX40 agonist ivuxolimab in advanced cancers. Sequencing was performed with immunoSEQ multiplex PCR; in TCRdb, only in-frame clones are kept and a portion is missing. This sample has 82,000 or so clones; roughly 92% occur once, and the top ten carry about 0.61%. The sequences come from CD4+ or CD8+ T cells sorted from blood, collected in a trial of the OX40 agonist ivuxolimab. All receptors derive from an adult with an advanced solid tumor such as melanoma, head and neck, liver or kidney cancer.

The chain links TRBV11-2 to TRBJ2-7, with TRBD2 as a possible D gene (5 bases). The CDR3 contains 15 residues. Germline V CDR1 and CDR2: SGHAT, FQNNGV. Trimming left V 7 bases short and J 1 base short, with 17 bases between. CDR3 nucleotides: TGTGCCAGCACCCCCTGGGAGTCGGGGTCCTACGAGCAGTACTTC. It codes for CASTPWESGSYEQYF. Based on the CDR3 plus reference TRBV11-2 and TRBJ2-7, the full variable domain is EAGVAQSPRYKIIEKRQSVAFWCNPISGHATLYWYQQILGQGPKLLIQFQNNGVVDDSQLPKDRFSAERLKGVDSTLKIQPAKLEDSAVYLCASTPWESGSYEQYFGPGTRLTVT.

The chain has TRBV5-4 and TRBJ2-2; tentative D call: TRBD1 (6 bases). CDR1 is SGHNT and CDR2 is YYREEE in the germline V gene (reference sequence). The V and J ends lost 0 bases and 2 bases respectively, with 11 bases between them. This CDR3 has 16 residues. The CDR3 DNA reads TGTGCCAGCAGCTTGGGTGGGACACTAAACACCGGGGAGCTGTTTTTT. Translation: CASSLGGTLNTGELFF. The complete variable domain, with remaining parts taken from reference TRBV5-4 and TRBJ2-2, reads ETGVTQSPTHLIKTRGQQVTLRCSSQSGHNTVSWYQQALGQGPQFIFQYYREEENGRGNFPPRFSGLQFPNYSSELNVNALELDDSALYLCASSLGGTLNTGELFFGEGSRLTVL.

This chain links TRBV30 with TRBJ1-1; D remains unclear. The V end was cut by 0 bases, the J end by 11 bases, with 16 bases between. The CDR3 extends over 13 amino acids. Germline CDR1 GTSNPN, CDR2 SVGIG (reference sequence). CDR3 protein: CAWSVHAVADAFF. CDR3 coding DNA: TGTGCCTGGAGTGTACATGCCGTCGCGGACGCTTTCTTT. Looking up the rest from reference TRBV30 and TRBJ1-1 gives the full variable domain: SQTIHQWPATLVQPVGSPLSLECTVEGTSNPNLYWYRQAAGRGLQLLFYSVGIGQISSEVPQNLSASRPQDRQFILSSKKLLLSDSGFYLCAWSVHAVADAFFGQGTRLTVV.

A single count supports this clone. V is TRBV21-1 and J is TRBJ2-3; the listed D gene, TRBD2, was not tested against the DNA. TRBV21-1 is a pseudogene. CDR3 length: 16 amino acids. The CDR3 bases are TGTGCCAGCAGCATGCGACTAGCGGGGGAGATGGATACGCAGTATTTT. It codes for CASSMRLAGEMDTQYF.

The genes are TRBV18 and TRBJ2-5, with TRBD2 matching over 16 bases. CDR1 is KGHSH, CDR2 LQKENI, per germline. The CDR3 is made up of 21 amino acids. V shed 2 bases and J 4 bases; nucleotides not matched to a gene: 16. The CDR3: CASSPVKGLAGGPSLRETQYF. CDR3 nucleotide sequence: TGTGCCAGCTCACCAGTCAAGGGACTAGCGGGGGGGCCCTCACTCAGAGAGACCCAGTACTTC.

The chain combines TRBV2 with TRBJ2-4; D is unresolved. This CDR3 is 16 amino acids long. V lost 3 bases and J 1 base, leaving 13 bases between the germline ends. Germline CDR1 is SNHLY and CDR2 is FYNNEI. As DNA, the CDR3 is TGTGCCAGCAGTGATTCAGGTTTTAAGGCCAAAAACATTCAGTACTTC. Translating gives CASSDSGFKAKNIQYF.

The gene calls are TRBV19 and TRBJ2-7; D unresolved. The germline V and J ends were trimmed by 5 bases and 2 bases, with 13 bases remaining between them. Germline V gene sequence: CDR1 LNHDA, CDR2 SQIVND (reference sequence). The CDR3 is made up of 14 amino acids. The CDR3 bases are TGTGCCAGTAGTGGGAACCAGAGGACCTACGAGCAGTACTTC. Translation: CASSGNQRTYEQYF.

With respect to this clone: Other DNA sequences from this sample encode an identical CDR3 as well. The chain recombines TRBV6-1 with TRBJ1-2; D gene ambiguous. V was pared by 1 base and J by 4 bases, with 10 bases between. Germline V gene lookup returns CDR1 MNHNS and CDR2 SASEGT. CDR3 length: 14 amino acids. The DNA for the CDR3 is TGTGCCAGCAGTGAAGAGGGATCGGTCTATGGCTACACCTTC. Protein sequence: CASSEEGSVYGYTF.

This chain links TRBV9 with TRBJ2-5; unclear D gene. The V and J ends lost 0 bases and 0 bases respectively, with 9 bases between them. CDR1 is SGDLS, CDR2 YYNGEE, per germline. The CDR3 contains 15 residues. CDR3 loop: CASSVGTADQETQYF. CDR3 in DNA: TGTGCCAGCAGCGTAGGGACGGCGGACCAAGAGACCCAGTACTTC. Based on the CDR3 plus reference TRBV9 and TRBJ2-5, the full variable domain is DSGVTQTPKHLITATGQRVTLRCSPRSGDLSVYWYQQSLDQGLQFLIQYYNGEERAKGNILERFSAQQFPDLHSELNLSSLELGDSALYFCASSVGTADQETQYFGPGTRLLVL.

The chain has TRBV5-1 and TRBJ2-5; 8 nucleotides match TRBD1. CDR1 and CDR2 (germline): SGHRS, YFSETQ. The CDR3 runs 15 residues. J lost 2 bases, V lost 0 bases, and 3 bases had no gene match. CDR3 region: CASSLVGQGQETQYF. Written as DNA, the CDR3 is TGCGCCAGCAGCTTGGTAGGACAGGGTCAAGAGACCCAGTACTTC.

The V gene is TRBV7-6, the J gene TRBJ1-4; D not certain. CDR1 and CDR2 (germline): SGHVS, FNYEAQ. The CDR3 has 17 residues. V was trimmed by 5 bases and J by 0 bases, leaving 16 bases between them. CDR3 sequence (DNA): TGTGCCAGCAGCCCCGGACGGTCAATTGCAACTAATGAAAAACTGTTTTTT. Translation: CASSPGRSIATNEKLFF.

This sequence joins TRBV11-2 and TRBJ2-1; perhaps D is TRBD1 or TRBD2 (5 bases each). Trimming stripped 1 base from V and 4 bases from J, with 11 bases between. CDR3 length: 15 residues. Germline CDR1 SGHAT, CDR2 FQNNGV. For the CDR3, the DNA is TGTGCCAGCAGCTTAGGTGGGACCCCTTACAATGAGCAGTTCTTC. The encoded protein is CASSLGGTPYNEQFF.

The V gene is TRBV6-1, the J gene TRBJ2-7; 12 bases agree with TRBD1. The CDR3 covers 17 residues. The J segment lost 4 bases and the V segment lost 3 bases, leaving 10 bases of the junction unmatched. Germline CDR1 is MNHNS and CDR2 is SASEGT. The CDR3, as DNA: TGTGCCAGCAGTGAGACCGGGACAGGGGGCGCGTCGTACGAGCAGTACTTC. It translates to CASSETGTGGASYEQYF.

This chain joins TRBV5-4 and TRBJ2-5, with D possibly TRBD1 on 5 matching bases. CDR3 length: 17 residues. V was pared by 0 bases and J by 2 bases, with 17 bases between. From germline, CDR1 is SGHNT and CDR2 YYREEE (reference sequence). CDR3 in DNA: TGTGCCAGCAGCTTGGGGGGCATAGGGGCCGCTCAAGAGACCCAGTACTTC. Amino acids: CASSLGGIGAAQETQYF.

This sequence joins TRBV7-3 and TRBJ2-1; D remains unclear. The CDR3 contains 14 residues. Trimming took 4 bases from V and 5 from J, leaving 12 bases between them. Germline CDR1 is SGHTA and CDR2 is FQGTGA. DNA for the CDR3: TGTGCCAGCAGCTCCTCCCGGACCCACAATGAGCAGTTCTTC. It specifies CASSSSRTHNEQFF.

V and J are TRBV10-3 and TRBJ1-2, with D perhaps matching TRBD1 (6 bases). Trimming left V 4 bases short and J 6 bases short, with 15 bases between. The CDR3 covers 14 residues. Germline CDR1 is ENHRY and CDR2 is SYGVKD. The CDR3 nucleotides are TGTGCCATCAGTGCGGGGAGGGGGGAACATGGCTACACCTTC. Translated, it gives CAISAGRGEHGYTF.

This clone was found once. The V gene is TRBV11-2, the J gene TRBJ1-5; D unclear. V dropped 6 bases and J dropped 6 bases, with 15 bases sitting between them. This CDR3 contains 14 residues. Germline CDR1 SGHAT, CDR2 FQNNGV. The CDR3 reads CASSRNARSQPQHF. CDR3 nucleotide sequence: TGTGCCAGCAGTCGTAATGCACGGAGTCAGCCCCAGCATTTT.